Following are 15 T cell receptor beta chains from one sample sequenced in a study of T-cell reconstitution after alpha-beta-depleted transplantation in children. Molecular barcoding with unique molecular identifiers was used for the TCRbeta library. One entry per CDR3 protein results from TCRdb running MiXCR on the PCR reads. The profile shows around 370,000 distinct CDR3 sequences, about a tenth of them singletons. This specimen was PBMCs from the stem cell graft donor, taken from the stem cell graft. These receptor sequences come from a human donor who donated a stem cell graft to a child with acute lymphoblastic leukemia.

At least ten counts were recorded for this clonotype. The J gene is TRBJ2-3, the V gene TRBV20-1; the D gene is possibly TRBD1 (5 bases). V was clipped by 6 bases and J by 2 bases, with 18 bases between them. From germline, CDR1 is DFQATT and CDR2 SNEGSKA (reference sequence). The CDR3 totals 15 residues. This CDR3 reads CSATTGPSSTDTQYF. CDR3 DNA: TGCAGTGCAACAACAGGACCCTCGTCCACAGATACGCAGTATTTT.

CDR3 sequence: CASSLDRVATEAFF. The CDR3 nucleotides read TGTGCCAGCAGCTTAGATCGGGTGGCCACTGAAGCTTTCTTT. The chain recombines TRBV11-2 with TRBJ1-1; D not resolved. The ends were cut back, 0 bases at V and 4 bases at J, with 9 bases in the middle. This CDR3 has 14 residues. Germline V CDR1 and CDR2: SGHAT, FQNNGV.

The genes are TRBV20-1 and TRBJ2-5, with 7 bases aligning to TRBD1. The CDR3 consists of 13 residues. The V gene's germline CDR1 is DFQATT and CDR2 SNEGSKA (reference sequence). V shed 5 bases, J shed 3 bases, and the junction held 6 bases outside the gene matches. The CDR3 DNA reads as TGCAGTGCTGCCCACGGGACAGAAGAGACCCAGTACTTC. Its protein product is CSAAHGTEETQYF.

The rearrangement links TRBV7-6 to TRBJ1-4; the D is unclear. CDR1 is SGHVS, CDR2 FNYEAQ, per germline. CDR3 size: 17 residues. The V and J ends lost 6 bases and 5 bases respectively, with 22 bases between them. The CDR3 coding sequence is TGTGCCAGCAGGCTATCAACGCTTGGCGGGAAGAATGAAAAACTGTTTTTT. It translates to CASRLSTLGGKNEKLFF.

This clonotype was seen a handful of times. CDR3 amino acids: CASWGRGSYEQYF. DNA for the CDR3: TGTGCCAGCTGGGGCAGGGGGTCCTACGAGCAGTACTTC. This rearrangement joins TRBV28 to TRBJ2-7; 7 nucleotides align to TRBD1. In germline, CDR1 is MDHEN, CDR2 SYDVKM. The CDR3 has 13 residues. With V trimmed by 8 bases and J by 1 base, 5 bases remained unmatched.

The chain is built from TRBV3-1 and TRBJ2-1; D is perhaps TRBD2 (6 bases). V dropped 4 bases and J dropped 1 base, with 23 bases sitting between them. The CDR3 loop spans 19 amino acids. The germline gives CDR1 LGHDT, CDR2 YNNKEL (reference sequence). DNA of the CDR3: TGTGCCAGCAGCCGCCGGGGAAATGCGGGGCTTGCTTCCTACAATGAGCAGTTCTTC. It is translated as CASSRRGNAGLASYNEQFF.

The chain joins TRBV5-8 to TRBJ2-1; D ambiguous. Germline V gene data show CDR1 as SGHTS and CDR2 as YDEGEE. The V gene lost 2 bases and the J gene lost 4 bases, with 10 bases spanning the gap. The length of the CDR3 is 14 residues. The CDR3 nucleotides are TGTGCCAGCAGCTTCCCTCCCCCTTACAATGAGCAGTTCTTC. Amino acids: CASSFPPPYNEQFF. Together with reference TRBV5-8 and TRBJ2-1, the CDR3 gives the full variable domain: EAGVTQSPTHLIKTRGQQATLRCSPISGHTSVYWYQQALGLGLQFLLWYDEGEERNRGNFPPRFSGRQFPNYSSELNVNALELEDSALYLCASSFPPPYNEQFFGPGTRLTVL.

This clonotype was counted a few times. This chain joins TRBV27 and TRBJ2-3; D is undetermined. Germline V lookup: CDR1 MNHEY, CDR2 SMNVEV (reference sequence). V lost 1 base, J lost 1 base, and 18 bases lay in between. This CDR3 region has 18 residues. This chain's CDR3 is CASSLYFATVAGTDTQYF. The DNA for the CDR3 is TGTGCCAGCAGTTTATATTTCGCCACCGTTGCGGGCACAGATACGCAGTATTTT.

The chain employs TRBV6-1 and TRBJ1-1; D is possibly TRBD1 (5 bases). Per the germline V gene, CDR1 is MNHNS and CDR2 is SASEGT. Trimming left V 7 bases short and J 0 bases short, with 9 bases between. The CDR3 extends over 13 amino acids. The CDR3 DNA is TGTGCCAGCAAGTGGGGGGTGAACACTGAAGCTTTCTTT. Translating gives CASKWGVNTEAFF.

This sequence joins TRBV7-3 and TRBJ1-1, with D unclear. The CDR3 runs 13 residues. V was pared by 4 bases and J by 4 bases, with 10 bases between. Germline V lookup: CDR1 SGHTA, CDR2 FQGTGA. The CDR3 nucleotides are TGTGCCAGCAGCTCCACGGCGGGCACTGAAGCTTTCTTT. Translating gives CASSSTAGTEAFF.

J is TRBJ2-1 and V is TRBV12-3 or TRBV12-4, with TRBD1 matching over 7 bases. The V segment lost 6 bases and the J segment 6 bases; nucleotides outside the gene matches: 11. This CDR3 region has 15 residues. The CDR3 nucleotides are TGTGCCAGCAGCGGCCAGGGGGTACGGAGCAATGAGCAGTTCTTC. The encoded protein is CASSGQGVRSNEQFF.

V is TRBV7-3 and J is TRBJ2-1; 8 nucleotides align to TRBD2. Trimming removed 5 bases from V and 6 bases from J; junction bases left unmatched: 15. Looked up from germline, CDR1 is SGHTA and CDR2 is FQGTGA. The CDR3 consists of 17 residues. The CDR3 coding sequence is TGTGCCAGCAGCCCTCAAGGGGCGGTAGCGGGGATCAATGAGCAGTTCTTC. Its translation is CASSPQGAVAGINEQFF.

This clonotype was seen a few times. The rearrangement joins TRBV4-2 to TRBJ2-1; TRBD2 aligns across 9 bases. With V trimmed by 5 bases and J by 4 bases, 9 bases remained unmatched. Germline loops: CDR1 LGHNA, CDR2 YNFKEQ. The CDR3 runs to 16 residues. The CDR3 reads CASSSEGLALYNEQFF. Here the CDR3 DNA reads TGTGCCAGCAGCTCAGAAGGACTAGCGTTGTACAATGAGCAGTTCTTC.

CDR3 nucleotide sequence: TGTGCCAGCAGCCAAGATCTTTTAGCCGCCTCCGATACGCAGTATTTT. Amino acids: CASSQDLLAASDTQYF. The chain recombines TRBV14 with TRBJ2-3; D not certain. Trimming stripped 0 bases from V and 6 bases from J, with 16 bases between. CDR3 length: 16 residues. Per germline, CDR1 SGHDN and CDR2 FVKESK.

This clonotype was picked up a small number of times. V usage is TRBV14 and J usage is TRBJ2-5, with D perhaps matching TRBD2 (5 bases). The germline CDR1 and CDR2 sequences are SGHDN and FVKESK. Trimming took off 1 base at V and 7 bases at J, with 10 bases between the two ends. This CDR3 has 13 amino acids. The CDR3 sequence: CASSQAYSGTQYF. The CDR3 DNA is TGTGCCAGCAGCCAAGCCTACAGCGGGACCCAGTACTTC. Together with reference TRBV14 and TRBJ2-5, the CDR3 gives the full variable domain: EAGVTQFPSHSVIEKGQTVTLRCDPISGHDNLYWYRRVMGKEIKFLLHFVKESKQDESGMPNNRFLAERTGGTYSTLKVQPAELEDSGVYFCASSQAYSGTQYFGPGTRLLVL.